This T cell receptor (beta chain) came from a study of T cell repertoires in cytomegalovirus infection. This clonotype showed up just once. Its cognate antigen is unknown. Broader study findings: HLA-C-restricted CMV clonotypes gave the most frequent clonotype in two of eight donors.

TCRdb re-called the reads through MiXCR, storing one row per CDR3 protein. Among around 530,000 distinct CDR3 sequences listed, less than 30% were seen once. The V end lost 8 bases, the J end lost 5 bases, and 15 bases lay between the germline ends. CDR1 is MNHEY and CDR2 is SVGEGT in the germline V gene. The CDR3 length is 13 residues. The chain recombines TRBV6-2 or TRBV6-3 with TRBJ2-5, with unresolved D. The source of this sequence is a human donor in good health (CMV status not recorded). Some clones in this sample may be carry-over from other donors' samples. Sequencing used PBMCs. CDR3 nucleotides: TGTGCCAGCGGGCGACCAGGCGACGAGACCCAGTACTTC. Protein sequence: CASGRPGDETQYF.